This T cell receptor beta chain was identified during a study of blood T cell repertoires in COVID-19. Whole-study context: Samples taken during acute and convalescent COVID-19 were collected in the United States, Italy and Spain. Sources were T cells, B-cell-depleted T cells, or PBMCs; the material itself was cDNA or gDNA.

Germline V CDR1 and CDR2: GTSNPN, SVGIG (reference sequence). The CDR3 is made up of 14 amino acids. V was trimmed by 0 bases and J by 1 base, leaving 8 bases between them. How the authors handled the data: Researchers report that nucleated cell counts were estimated from reference gene primer amplification. The assay was immunoSEQ multiplex PCR, and TCRdb's table has in-frame clones only and misses some. D and trimming come from the DNA, and the V and J calls and clone size come from that table. The repertoire includes 25,000 to 35,000 clones, about 80% of them detected once, and around 25% sits in the top ten.

The chain employs TRBV30 and TRBJ2-3; TRBD1 is a possible D gene (5 bases). This clonotype was obtained from a man aged 70 or older with active COVID-19. Sequenced material: peripheral blood. CDR3 amino acids: CAWSVQAGTDTQYF. The CDR3 DNA reads TGTGCCTGGAGTGTACAGGCCGGCACAGATACGCAGTATTTT.